This T cell receptor beta chain was recorded in a study of shared clonotypes between healthy human individuals. Whole-study context: A couple of female and three male donors aged 18 to 49 were enrolled. Three CD4 naive, three CD4 memory, two CD8 naive and one CD8 memory plate were used per donor.

Measured with immunoSEQ multiplex PCR; TCRdb has only the in-frame clones, and not every one. The sample consists of 1,500,000 or so clones, around 95% of them appearing once. The V gene end was trimmed by 0 bases and the J gene end by 4 bases; junction bases not matched to a gene: 1. This CDR3 has 16 amino acids. Germline lookup yields CDR1 SGHTA and CDR2 FQGNSA. Study-level results: Sharing of clonotypes among donors was expected to vary with sequencing depth.

All donors were healthy HIV-negative adults lacking recent acute infections or vaccinations. As concerns this clone: The antigen remains undetermined.

This rearrangement joins TRBV7-2 to TRBJ2-1, with 12 nucleotides matching TRBD2. Material: naive CD4+ T cells sorted from blood. The subset: CD45RA+ positively selected. The sequence came from a man between 25 and 39 years old in good health. Here the CDR3 reads CASSLATSGGYNEQFF. CDR3 in DNA: TGTGCCAGCAGCTTAGCGACTAGCGGGGGATACAATGAGCAGTTCTTC.